Below are 21 T cell receptor beta chains sequenced from a single sample in a study of a mutant IDH1 vaccine in newly diagnosed glioma. Generated by immunoSEQ multiplex PCR, the TCRdb table keeps only in-frame clones and is missing some. Of roughly 40,000 clones in the sample, roughly 90% were seen once. Time point described: week 5, during vaccination. It was 300 ug of mutant IDH1 20-mer peptide that made up each vaccine dose, given with topical imiquimod. Their antigen targets remain unknown. Material: PBMCs, obtained from a glioma patient whose treatment included an IDH1 peptide vaccine. These receptor sequences come from a middle-aged man with glioma.

The rearrangement uses TRBV6-6 and TRBJ1-2; perhaps TRBD1 as D (5 bases). The CDR3 extends over 12 amino acids. The V gene's germline CDR1 is MNHNY and CDR2 SVGAGI (reference sequence). V shed 0 bases and J shed 8 bases, with 7 bases lying between them. Written as DNA, the CDR3 is TGTGCCAGCAGTTACTCGGGGGTCGGCTACACCTTC. Its protein product is CASSYSGVGYTF.

CDR3 amino acids: CASSRTGPGNTIYF. The DNA for the CDR3 is TGTGCCAGCAGCCGGACAGGGCCTGGAAACACCATATATTTT. This sequence joins TRBV6-5 and TRBJ1-3, with 8 nucleotides matching TRBD1. This CDR3 comprises 14 residues. The ends lost 6 bases at V and 2 bases at J; junction bases unmatched: 3. CDR1 and CDR2 (germline): MNHEY, SVGAGI.

This clone showed up just a few times. DNA of the CDR3: TGTGCCAGCAGCGCCCATAAGGGGACTAGCAGGGATACGCAGTATTTT. It codes for CASSAHKGTSRDTQYF. The rearrangement joins TRBV9 to TRBJ2-3; the match to TRBD2 covers 9 bases. Germline V lookup: CDR1 SGDLS, CDR2 YYNGEE. The CDR3 contains 16 residues. The V gene end was trimmed by 3 bases and the J gene end by 6 bases; junction bases not matched to a gene: 11.

This clone appeared a single time. The V call is TRBV4-1, the J call TRBJ2-7; perhaps TRBD2 as D (6 bases). Germline V gene lookup returns CDR1 MGHRA and CDR2 YSYEKL. The CDR3 covers 16 residues. V lost 4 bases to trimming and J lost 7 bases, with 23 bases between them. This chain's CDR3 is CASSPRTLPAGFEQYF. DNA for the CDR3: TGCGCCAGCAGCCCCAGGACACTCCCGGCGGGGTTTGAGCAGTACTTC.

This chain connects TRBV4-3 to TRBJ1-2; no clear D gene. The CDR3 runs 14 residues. The germline V gene has CDR1 LGHNA and CDR2 YSLEER. Trimming pared 0 bases from V and 2 bases from J, leaving 7 bases between. The CDR3 loop reads CASSQEVGNYGYTF. The CDR3 coding sequence is TGCGCCAGCAGCCAAGAGGTCGGAAACTATGGCTACACCTTC.

This chain uses TRBV7-9 with TRBJ1-2; D uncertain. V was shortened by 1 base and J by 4 bases, with 7 bases between the two germline ends. There are 13 residues in the CDR3. CDR1 is SEHNR and CDR2 is FQNEAQ in the germline V gene (reference sequence). Written as DNA, the CDR3 is TGTGCCAGCAGCTTAGGGGCGGCCTATGGCTACACCTTC. Translation: CASSLGAAYGYTF.

This clone showed up just once. V is TRBV9 and J is TRBJ1-1; D remains unclear. Germline V gives CDR1 SGDLS, CDR2 YYNGEE. The V end was cut by 4 bases, the J end by 5 bases, with 12 bases between. The CDR3 consists of 13 residues. CDR3 DNA: TGTGCCAGCAGCACGTGGACCGGGACTGAAGCTTTCTTT. It encodes CASSTWTGTEAFF.

The J gene is TRBJ2-2, the V gene TRBV19, with D unresolved. CDR1 is LNHDA, CDR2 SQIVND, per germline (reference sequence). The CDR3 loop spans 16 amino acids. The germline V and J ends were trimmed by 1 base and 3 bases, with 12 bases remaining between them. The CDR3 sequence: CASSIAGSVDTGELFF. CDR3 coding DNA: TGTGCCAGTAGTATAGCGGGTAGTGTAGACACCGGGGAGCTGTTTTTT.

The chain has TRBV4-3 and TRBJ1-5; D is ambiguous. The CDR3 length is 15 residues. Germline V gene lookup returns CDR1 LGHNA and CDR2 YSLEER. The germline V and J ends were trimmed by 0 bases and 3 bases, with 9 bases remaining between them. The chain's CDR3 is CASSQDRGLNQPQHF. CDR3 in DNA: TGCGCCAGCAGCCAAGACCGCGGGCTCAATCAGCCCCAGCATTTT.

The V call is TRBV10-1, the J call TRBJ2-2, with D unresolved. Germline CDR1 WNHNN, CDR2 SYGVQD (reference sequence). The V and J ends lost 6 bases and 2 bases respectively, with 7 bases between them. CDR3 size: 13 residues. The CDR3 DNA is TGCGCCAGCAGCGCATCCAACACCGGGGAGCTGTTTTTT. This codes for CASSASNTGELFF.

V gene TRBV9 combines with J gene TRBJ1-1, with D unresolved. CDR1 is SGDLS, CDR2 YYNGEE, per germline. The CDR3 has 17 residues. The V end was cut by 0 bases, the J end by 0 bases, with 15 bases between. CDR3 nucleotide sequence: TGTGCCAGCAGCGTAGCTTTTGGGGATGGTGTGAACACTGAAGCTTTCTTT. Translating gives CASSVAFGDGVNTEAFF.

CDR3 coding DNA: TGTGCCAGCAGCTCAAATCCGGAGTTAAATGAAAAACTGTTTTTT. Its protein is CASSSNPELNEKLFF. J is TRBJ1-4 and V is TRBV9; D gene unclear. CDR3 size: 15 residues. Trimming cost V 4 bases and J 5 bases, with 15 bases left between them. CDR1 is SGDLS, CDR2 YYNGEE, per germline.

The gene calls are TRBV29-1 and TRBJ1-2; no clear D. Germline lookup yields CDR1 SQVTM and CDR2 ANQGSEA. The CDR3 totals 13 residues. Deletions cut 4 bases from V and 4 bases from J, with 13 bases between. CDR3 in DNA: TGCAGCGTTGCCCCCAGGCTAGGCTATGGCTACACCTTC. This gives the protein CSVAPRLGYGYTF.

The chain links TRBV19 to TRBJ2-7; tentative D call: TRBD1 (6 bases). Germline values: CDR1 LNHDA, CDR2 SQIVND (reference sequence). Trimming took off 5 bases at V and 6 bases at J, with 14 bases between the two ends. The CDR3 is 13 residues long. CDR3 DNA: TGTGCCAGTAGTCCCCACGGGACACCCGAGCAGTACTTC. It yields the protein CASSPHGTPEQYF.

This chain links TRBV5-4 with TRBJ2-3, with 8 nucleotides matching TRBD1. After removal of 1 base from V and 4 bases from J, the junction contained 8 bases not matched to a gene. Per the germline V gene, CDR1 is SGHNT and CDR2 is YYREEE (reference sequence). The CDR3 is 16 residues long. CDR3 nucleotides: TGTGCCAGCAGCTTGTACAGGGGGAACGGGGCAGATACGCAGTATTTT. Its protein is CASSLYRGNGADTQYF.

This clone appeared a single time. V and J are TRBV7-9 and TRBJ2-2; the match to TRBD1 covers 10 bases. This CDR3 region has 14 residues. V shed 3 bases and J 6 bases; nucleotides not matched to a gene: 1. The V gene's germline CDR1 is SEHNR and CDR2 FQNEAQ (reference sequence). CDR3 amino acids: CASSLGQGSGELFF. CDR3 in DNA: TGTGCCAGCAGCTTGGGACAGGGGTCCGGGGAGCTGTTTTTT.

This chain connects TRBV10-1 to TRBJ2-4; the match to TRBD1 covers 8 bases. The CDR3 totals 17 residues. Germline trimming cut 7 bases from V and 0 bases from J; bases unmatched to any gene: 11. The V gene's germline CDR1 is WNHNN and CDR2 SYGVQD (reference sequence). CDR3 DNA: TGCGCCAGCAACGGCAGGGGGCGGAATAGAGCCAAAAACATTCAGTACTTC. Translated: CASNGRGRNRAKNIQYF.

The gene calls are TRBV27 and TRBJ2-7; possibly TRBD1 for D (6 bases). Germline V lookup: CDR1 MNHEY, CDR2 SMNVEV (reference sequence). This CDR3 contains 11 residues. Trimming shortened V by 5 bases and J by 6 bases, and 8 bases separated the two germline ends. The DNA for the CDR3 is TGTGCCAGCAGTACAGGGCTCGAGCAGTACTTC. This gives the protein CASSTGLEQYF.

The chain uses TRBV5-1 and TRBJ2-6; TRBD2 matches at 11 bases. This CDR3 region has 18 residues. Germline V lookup: CDR1 SGHRS, CDR2 YFSETQ. V gave up 4 bases and J gave up 0 bases; unmatched junction bases: 6. The CDR3 sequence: CASSPTGTSGSGANVLTF. The CDR3 region has the DNA TGCGCCAGCAGCCCAACCGGGACTAGCGGCTCTGGGGCCAACGTCCTGACTTTC.

The chain has TRBV10-3 and TRBJ2-7; D perhaps matches TRBD2 (7 bases). Germline assignment: CDR1 ENHRY and CDR2 SYGVKD. The V end was cut by 8 bases, the J end by 0 bases, with 20 bases between. This CDR3 is 16 amino acids long. The CDR3 is CAIQGLGAGASYEQYF. For the CDR3, the DNA is TGTGCCATCCAGGGGCTTGGGGCGGGAGCCTCCTACGAGCAGTACTTC.

The CDR3 DNA is TGTGCCAGCAGCTCAAAACCTTGGGACAGGGGGCATACCGGGGAGCTGTTTTTT. It codes for CASSSKPWDRGHTGELFF. The genes are TRBV5-4 and TRBJ2-2; 12 bases align to TRBD1. The length of the CDR3 is 18 residues. The junction had 11 bases not matched to a gene; V was cut back by 3 bases and J by 5 bases. Germline V gene lookup returns CDR1 SGHNT and CDR2 YYREEE (reference sequence). The entire variable domain, with the rest obtained from reference TRBV5-4 and TRBJ2-2, is as follows: ETGVTQSPTHLIKTRGQQVTLRCSSQSGHNTVSWYQQALGQGPQFIFQYYREEENGRGNFPPRFSGLQFPNYSSELNVNALELDDSALYLCASSSKPWDRGHTGELFFGEGSRLTVL.